What follows is one T cell receptor (beta chain) and its context. Germline values: CDR1 GTSNPN, CDR2 SVGIG (reference sequence). The CDR3 runs to 14 residues. Unmatched junction bases numbered 5, after V lost 3 bases and J lost 4 bases. This sample is drawn from a study of blood T cell repertoires in COVID-19. Study as a whole: There were acute and convalescent COVID-19 samples, and they came from the United States, Italy and Spain. PBMCs, B-cell-depleted T cells, or T cells provided the cDNA or gDNA that made up the material.

Authors' data handling: By means of reference gene primer amplification, nucleated cell counts were estimated. TCRdb's table, derived via immunoSEQ multiplex PCR, lists solely in-frame clones and lacks some. The D gene and trimming were derived from the DNA, and the V and J assignments and clone size from that table. The sample records some 350,000 clones, approximately 86% being singletons. Sequenced material: peripheral blood. This sequence originates from a human donor in a cohort sampled during active COVID-19. The V call is TRBV30, the J call TRBJ2-1; 8 bases are a match to TRBD1. The CDR3 DNA reads TGTGCCTGGAGACCAGGGGGCCCTTACAATGAGCAGTTCTTC. The encoded protein is CAWRPGGPYNEQFF.